A selection of T cell receptor beta chains follows, all from one sample in a study of cytomegalovirus exposure and HLA in healthy donors. Clones were sequenced by immunoSEQ multiplex PCR, and TCRdb holds only the in-frame ones, with some missing. Of fewer than 180,000 clones in the sample, 75% to 85% were seen once. The sequencing sample was made of PBMCs. These receptors originate from a man aged 50 to 60 in good health and CMV-seropositive. The CDR3 runs from the conserved cysteine through the conserved F or W. Fields, in order: D gene, V gene, clone size, J gene, CDR3 DNA, CDR3 protein. A D gene is named only where the DNA matches it firmly. Clone size is given for some rows only: seen once, a few or many times, or a class if the clone is expanded.

d_call: NA; v_call: TRBV4-2; clone_size: NA; j_call: TRBJ2-7; cdr3_nt: TGTGCCAGCAGCCAAGGGACTCGGGACTACGAGCAGTACTTC; cdr3_aa: CASSQGTRDYEQYF
d_call: NA; v_call: TRBV19; clone_size: NA; j_call: TRBJ2-7; cdr3_nt: TGTGCCAGTAGTATGTCTCTAGGAAGCTCCTACGAGCAGTACTTC; cdr3_aa: CASSMSLGSSYEQYF
d_call: NA; v_call: TRBV19; clone_size: NA; j_call: TRBJ2-2; cdr3_nt: TGTGCCAGTACCTTCGGAGGGGGACAGTCCGGGGAGCTGTTTTTT; cdr3_aa: CASTFGGGQSGELFF
d_call: NA; v_call: TRBV27; clone_size: once; j_call: TRBJ1-5; cdr3_nt: TGTGCCAGCAGCCTATACGGGGAGACGAATCAGCCCCAGCATTTT; cdr3_aa: CASSLYGETNQPQHF
d_call: NA; v_call: TRBV10-3; clone_size: NA; j_call: TRBJ2-2; cdr3_nt: TGTGCCATCAGTGATATAAGGGAGACGGACACCGGGGAGCTGTTTTTT; cdr3_aa: CAISDIRETDTGELFF
d_call: TRBD2; v_call: TRBV30; clone_size: NA; j_call: TRBJ2-7; cdr3_nt: TGTGCCTGGAGTGGGGGCCACGGGACTAGCGGGTCCTACGAGCAGTACTTC; cdr3_aa: CAWSGGHGTSGSYEQYF
d_call: NA; v_call: TRBV5-1; clone_size: NA; j_call: TRBJ1-2; cdr3_nt: TGCGCCAGCAGCTTATGGACAGCTAACTATGGCTACACCTTC; cdr3_aa: CASSLWTANYGYTF
d_call: NA; v_call: TRBV5-1; clone_size: few; j_call: TRBJ2-3; cdr3_nt: TGCGCCAGCAGCTTGCGCCAACTCACAGATACGCAGTATTTT; cdr3_aa: CASSLRQLTDTQYF
d_call: NA; v_call: TRBV5-4; clone_size: NA; j_call: TRBJ2-3; cdr3_nt: TGTGCCAGCAGCTTGGCTGGCACAGATACGCAGTATTTT; cdr3_aa: CASSLAGTDTQYF
d_call: NA; v_call: TRBV4-2; clone_size: NA; j_call: TRBJ2-7; cdr3_nt: TGTGCCAGCAGCCAAGGGTCTGGCGGGATCTACGAGCAGTACTTC; cdr3_aa: CASSQGSGGIYEQYF
d_call: TRBD2; v_call: TRBV6-1; clone_size: NA; j_call: TRBJ2-3; cdr3_nt: TGTGCCAGCAGTGATTCCCGGACTAGTGGGGATACGCAGTATTTT; cdr3_aa: CASSDSRTSGDTQYF
d_call: TRBD2; v_call: TRBV4-1; clone_size: NA; j_call: TRBJ2-1; cdr3_nt: TGCGCCAGCAGCCAAGAGGGGCTAGCGGGAGGGAATTACAATGAGCAGTTCTTC; cdr3_aa: CASSQEGLAGGNYNEQFF
d_call: TRBD2; v_call: TRBV5-1; clone_size: NA; j_call: TRBJ2-7; cdr3_nt: TGCGCCAGCAGCTTGGACGGGACTAGCGGGAGCCGGAACGAGCAGTACTTC; cdr3_aa: CASSLDGTSGSRNEQYF
d_call: TRBD1; v_call: TRBV7-9; clone_size: few; j_call: TRBJ2-5; cdr3_nt: TGTGCCAGCAGCCTCTGGACAGGGACCGGCCAAGAGACCCAGTACTTC; cdr3_aa: CASSLWTGTGQETQYF
d_call: TRBD2; v_call: TRBV7-2; clone_size: NA; j_call: TRBJ2-3; cdr3_nt: TGTGCCAGCAGCCTATTGGGCGGGGGTAGCACAGATACGCAGTATTTT; cdr3_aa: CASSLLGGGSTDTQYF
d_call: TRBD2; v_call: TRBV6-1; clone_size: NA; j_call: TRBJ2-1; cdr3_nt: TGTGCCAGCACCCAGACTAGCAGCTCCTACAATGAGCAGTTCTTC; cdr3_aa: CASTQTSSSYNEQFF